This record covers a single T cell receptor (beta chain). Other DNA sequences within the sample encode an identical CDR3. The sample belongs to a study of glioma-infiltrating T cells after dendritic cell vaccination. Study-wide background: Patients received autologous tumor lysate-pulsed dendritic cell vaccination between about 2003 and 2013. Patients received three intradermal dendritic cell vaccine injections at biweekly intervals.

Measured with immunoSEQ multiplex PCR; TCRdb has only the in-frame clones, and not every one. The top ten hold nearly 6% of the sample, which has 93,000 or so clones, roughly 83% seen once. The CDR3 runs to 13 residues. CDR1 MNHEY and CDR2 SMNVEV come from the germline V gene (reference sequence). The ends lost 5 bases at V and 4 bases at J; junction bases unmatched: 3. This sequence joins TRBV27 and TRBJ1-2, with 8 positions matching TRBD1. This TCR came from a human donor with glioblastoma. The material was blood, obtained before dendritic cell vaccination. CDR3 nucleotides: TGTGCCAGCAGTCAAACAGGGGGCTATGGCTACACCTTC. It is translated as CASSQTGGYGYTF.